The 25 T cell receptor beta chains given below trace back to one sample, sequenced in a study of preoperative IRX-2 immunotherapy in early breast cancer. Treatment indicated: preoperative locoregional IRX-2 cytokine immunotherapy. Profiled with immunoSEQ multiplex PCR; TCRdb holds only in-frame clones, not every one. The profile shows tens of thousands of clones, roughly 96% of them singletons. Sampling was done from a patient treated with IRX-2 immunotherapy. All receptors come from a human donor with breast cancer.

V usage is TRBV5-1 and J usage is TRBJ1-5; 8 nucleotides align to TRBD1. The germline gives CDR1 SGHRS, CDR2 YFSETQ. The V segment lost 4 bases and the J segment 7 bases; nucleotides outside the gene matches: 7. The CDR3 is made up of 14 amino acids. The CDR3 DNA reads TGCGCCAGCAGCACCGGACAGGGCGGGCAGCCCCAGCATTTT. Translated, it gives CASSTGQGGQPQHF.

The J gene is TRBJ2-1, the V gene TRBV7-2, with 13 nucleotides matching TRBD2. The V segment lost 5 bases and the J segment 8 bases; nucleotides outside the gene matches: 6. This CDR3 is 15 amino acids long. The germline gives CDR1 SGHTA, CDR2 FQGNSA. CDR3 DNA: TGTGCCAGCAGCATGGGACTAGCGGGAAGAGATGAGCAGTTCTTC. Translated: CASSMGLAGRDEQFF.

This chain uses TRBV18 with TRBJ1-4; D is uncertain. The germline V and J ends were trimmed by 4 bases and 5 bases, with 11 bases remaining between them. Germline V gene data show CDR1 as KGHSH and CDR2 as LQKENI. The CDR3 contains 14 residues. CDR3: CASSRVASNEKLFF. In DNA form, the CDR3 reads TGTGCCAGCTCACGTGTTGCTAGCAATGAAAAACTGTTTTTT. The full variable domain, with the rest looked up from reference TRBV18 and TRBJ1-4, is NAGVMQNPRHLVRRRGQEARLRCSPMKGHSHVYWYRQLPEEGLKFMVYLQKENIIDESGMPKERFSAEFPKEGPSILRIQQVVRGDSAAYFCASSRVASNEKLFFGSGTQLSVL.

This clone has just one count. The V call is TRBV18, the J call TRBJ2-1; 12 bases align to TRBD2. Losses at the gene ends were 3 bases for V and 8 bases for J; bases not matched to a gene: 17. CDR1 KGHSH and CDR2 LQKENI come from the germline V gene. The CDR3 is made up of 19 amino acids. The CDR3 coding sequence is TGTGCCAGCTCACCCCCCCCCGGCTCGGCTAGCGGGGGGGTCGATGAGCAGTTCTTC. Translating it yields CASSPPPGSASGGVDEQFF.

J is TRBJ1-5 and V is TRBV27, with a possible D match to TRBD1 (6 bases). Germline V lookup: CDR1 MNHEY, CDR2 SMNVEV (reference sequence). V was cut by 9 bases and J by 9 bases, with 21 bases left in between. The length of the CDR3 is 14 residues. CDR3 bases: TGTGCCAGTTCTAAGACAGGCCCTCTTAGGCCCCAGCATTTT. This encodes CASSKTGPLRPQHF.

The chain combines TRBV7-9 with TRBJ2-2; D not resolved. Trimming took 2 bases from V and 4 from J, leaving 5 bases between them. The CDR3 loop spans 13 amino acids. Germline-derived CDR1 and CDR2 are SEHNR and FQNEAQ (reference sequence). CDR3 sequence reads: CASSLLPTGELFF. The CDR3 DNA is TGTGCCAGCAGCTTATTGCCCACCGGGGAGCTGTTTTTT.

Here the CDR3 DNA reads TGCGCCATCAGAACGATTAGCGGGGGTGAGAACACCGGGGAGCTGTTTTTT. Protein: CAIRTISGGENTGELFF. The chain combines TRBV10-1 with TRBJ2-2, with 9 bases matching TRBD2. The trim removed 10 bases at V and 1 base at J, leaving 13 bases unmatched. CDR1 WNHNN and CDR2 SYGVQD come from the germline V gene (reference sequence). The CDR3 runs 17 residues.

The V and J genes are TRBV15 and TRBJ2-7; TRBD1 agrees at 7 bases. Germline lookup yields CDR1 LNHNV and CDR2 YYDKDF (reference sequence). CDR3 length: 14 amino acids. J was trimmed by 4 bases and V by 3 bases; bases with no gene match: 6. CDR3 coding DNA: TGTGCCACCAGCAGCAATAGGGGGCCGTACGAGCAGTACTTC. Translated: CATSSNRGPYEQYF.

V and J are TRBV28 and TRBJ2-7; either TRBD1 or TRBD2 may fit D (5 bases each). Germline V gene lookup returns CDR1 MDHEN and CDR2 SYDVKM. This CDR3 has 14 residues. V was clipped by 3 bases and J by 3 bases, with 12 bases between them. CDR3 sequence: CASSFPGRYYEQYF. DNA of the CDR3: TGTGCCAGCAGTTTCCCGGGACGGTACTACGAGCAGTACTTC.

The rearrangement links TRBV28 to TRBJ1-1; possibly TRBD1 for D (5 bases). This CDR3 is 13 amino acids long. Germline CDR1 is MDHEN and CDR2 is SYDVKM. With 2 bases removed from V and 5 bases from J, the gap between germline ends came to 9 bases. This CDR3 is CASSLVGGTEAFF. The CDR3 nucleotides read TGTGCCAGCAGTTTAGTGGGGGGTACTGAAGCTTTCTTT.

In its sample, this clone was seen once. The V call is TRBV7-9, the J call TRBJ2-7, with a tentative D call TRBD1 (6 bases). Germline loops: CDR1 SEHNR, CDR2 FQNEAQ (reference sequence). Trimming took off 1 base at V and 6 bases at J, with 10 bases between the two ends. The CDR3 runs to 13 residues. The CDR3 sequence is CASSLVLGAEQYF. The CDR3 DNA reads TGTGCCAGCAGCTTAGTGTTGGGGGCCGAGCAGTACTTC.

This chain uses TRBV30 with TRBJ1-4, with D perhaps TRBD1 (5 bases). The V gene lost 5 bases and the J gene lost 11 bases, with 18 bases spanning the gap. The CDR3 contains 13 residues. Germline CDR1 reads GTSNPN; CDR2 reads SVGIG (reference sequence). The DNA of the CDR3 is TGTGCCTGGGGGGGGGAGGGAAATTGGAAACTGTTTTTT. Its translation is CAWGGEGNWKLFF.

In this sample, this clone turned up once. The chain uses TRBV18 and TRBJ2-2, with a weak D call TRBD2 (5 bases). The CDR3 is made up of 16 amino acids. The V gene's germline CDR1 is KGHSH and CDR2 LQKENI. Trimming stripped 6 bases from V and 3 bases from J, with 17 bases between. This CDR3 reads CASSLPGRGDTGELFF. CDR3 in DNA: TGTGCCAGCTCGTTACCAGGTCGGGGAGACACCGGGGAGCTGTTTTTT.

This chain links TRBV18 with TRBJ1-3; D ambiguous. Trimming took 2 bases from V and 0 from J, leaving 14 bases between them. In germline, CDR1 is KGHSH, CDR2 LQKENI. The CDR3 loop spans 17 amino acids. The CDR3 DNA follows: TGTGCCAGCTCACCAAAAGGGCAGAGTATCTCTGGAAACACCATATATTTT. This translates into CASSPKGQSISGNTIYF.

The rearrangement joins TRBV7-9 to TRBJ2-3, with a possible D match to TRBD1 (5 bases). Germline loops: CDR1 SEHNR, CDR2 FQNEAQ (reference sequence). Trimming took off 5 bases at V and 1 base at J, with 22 bases between the two ends. The CDR3 is 18 amino acids. CDR3 residues: CASSAERLGARGTDTQYF. CDR3 in DNA: TGTGCCAGCAGCGCGGAACGGTTAGGGGCACGAGGCACAGATACGCAGTATTTT.

In its sample, this clone was seen once. The rearrangement uses TRBV5-8 and TRBJ2-7; D gene uncertain. Germline lookup yields CDR1 SGHTS and CDR2 YDEGEE. The V and J ends lost 2 bases and 2 bases respectively, with 5 bases between them. This CDR3 has 12 residues. The CDR3 sequence: CASSLLTYEQYF. The CDR3 coding sequence is TGTGCCAGCAGCTTATTAACCTACGAGCAGTACTTC.

The genes are TRBV28 and TRBJ1-5; maybe TRBD1 (6 bases). The germline CDR1 and CDR2 sequences are MDHEN and SYDVKM. CDR3 length equals 18 residues. The V end lost 1 base, the J end lost 2 bases, and 18 bases lay between the germline ends. This CDR3 is CASSLSGGGGGGNQPQHF. The CDR3 DNA reads TGTGCCAGCAGTTTATCCGGTGGGGGGGGCGGGGGCAATCAGCCCCAGCATTTT.

This sequence joins TRBV19 and TRBJ2-1; D may correspond to TRBD1 or TRBD2 (5 bases each). Between the trimmed V and J ends, which lost 1 base and 9 bases, there was a span of 16 bases. Germline V CDR1 and CDR2: LNHDA, SQIVND (reference sequence). The CDR3 consists of 15 residues. The CDR3 loop is CASSIVPPRGGEQFF. The CDR3 region has the DNA TGTGCCAGTAGTATAGTCCCCCCGAGGGGCGGTGAGCAGTTCTTC.

The V and J genes are TRBV5-1 and TRBJ2-3; the D call may be TRBD1 or TRBD2 (5 bases each). Germline V CDR1 and CDR2: SGHRS, YFSETQ. Trimming cost V 5 bases and J 5 bases, with 15 bases left between them. This CDR3 comprises 14 residues. CDR3 sequence reads: CASRGTGVIDTQYF. The CDR3 DNA is TGCGCCAGCAGAGGGACGGGTGTAATAGATACGCAGTATTTT. Drawing the rest from reference TRBV5-1 and TRBJ2-3, the complete variable domain is KAGVTQTPRYLIKTRGQQVTLSCSPISGHRSVSWYQQTPGQGLQFLFEYFSETQRNKGNFPGRFSGRQFSNSRSEMNVSTLELGDSALYLCASRGTGVIDTQYFGPGTRLTVL.

The chain employs TRBV5-1 and TRBJ2-5; TRBD1 or TRBD2 may be the D gene (6 bases each). Germline loops: CDR1 SGHRS, CDR2 YFSETQ. V was cut by 0 bases and J by 2 bases, with 17 bases left in between. CDR3 size: 17 residues. The CDR3 here is CASSLALFGGEQETQYF. As DNA, the CDR3 is TGCGCCAGCAGCTTGGCCCTTTTCGGGGGCGAACAAGAGACCCAGTACTTC.

The chain uses TRBV28 and TRBJ1-1, with a possible D match to TRBD1 (5 bases). The CDR3 covers 13 residues. Germline CDR1 and CDR2: MDHEN and SYDVKM. V gave up 7 bases and J gave up 3 bases, with 12 bases separating them. The CDR3 nucleotides are TGTGCCAGCATAATAGCAGGGTACACTGAAGCTTTCTTT. This sequence encodes CASIIAGYTEAFF.

The CDR3 region is CSASKGDTQYF. In DNA form, the CDR3 reads TGCAGTGCTAGTAAAGGAGATACGCAGTATTTT. The V gene is TRBV20-1, the J gene TRBJ2-3; unclear D gene. The germline CDR1 and CDR2 sequences are DFQATT and SNEGSKA (reference sequence). This CDR3 has 11 residues. Trimming took off 3 bases at V and 5 bases at J, with 6 bases between the two ends.

This sequence joins TRBV5-1 and TRBJ1-5; TRBD1 matches 8 bases. Germline V gene sequence: CDR1 SGHRS, CDR2 YFSETQ. The CDR3 is 18 residues long. With V trimmed by 2 bases and J by 2 bases, 12 bases remained unmatched. In nucleotides, the CDR3 is TGCGCCAGCAGCTTTTCACCTTTAGGACAGGGCCGCAATCAGCCCCAGCATTTT. It encodes CASSFSPLGQGRNQPQHF.

The chain joins TRBV7-9 to TRBJ1-3; no clear D gene. The length of the CDR3 is 15 residues. CDR1 is SEHNR and CDR2 is FQNEAQ in the germline V gene (reference sequence). Trimming left V 5 bases short and J 0 bases short, with 11 bases between. CDR3 amino acids: CASSLGIHSGNTIYF. The CDR3 nucleotides are TGTGCCAGCAGCCTCGGGATCCACTCTGGAAACACCATATATTTT.

The chain is built from TRBV30 and TRBJ2-1; 8 positions agree with TRBD2. In germline, CDR1 is GTSNPN, CDR2 SVGIG (reference sequence). Unmatched junction bases numbered 4, after V lost 3 bases and J lost 3 bases. The CDR3 contains 14 residues. CDR3 amino acids: CAWRISGIYNEQFF. The CDR3 DNA is TGTGCCTGGAGGATTAGCGGGATCTACAATGAGCAGTTCTTC. The complete variable domain, with remaining parts taken from reference TRBV30 and TRBJ2-1, reads SQTIHQWPATLVQPVGSPLSLECTVEGTSNPNLYWYRQAAGRGLQLLFYSVGIGQISSEVPQNLSASRPQDRQFILSSKKLLLSDSGFYLCAWRISGIYNEQFFGPGTRLTVL.